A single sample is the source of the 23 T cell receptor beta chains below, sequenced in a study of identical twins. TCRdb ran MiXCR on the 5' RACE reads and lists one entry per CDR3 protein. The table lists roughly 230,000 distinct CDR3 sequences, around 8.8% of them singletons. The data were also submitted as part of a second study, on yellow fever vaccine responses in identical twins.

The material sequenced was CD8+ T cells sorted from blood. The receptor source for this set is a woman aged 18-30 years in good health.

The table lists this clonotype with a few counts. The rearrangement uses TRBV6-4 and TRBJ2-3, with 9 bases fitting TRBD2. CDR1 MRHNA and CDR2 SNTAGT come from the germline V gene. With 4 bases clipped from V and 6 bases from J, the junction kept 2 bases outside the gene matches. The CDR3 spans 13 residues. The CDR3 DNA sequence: TGTGCCAGCAGTGTCGGACTAGCGGATACGCAGTATTTT. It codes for CASSVGLADTQYF.

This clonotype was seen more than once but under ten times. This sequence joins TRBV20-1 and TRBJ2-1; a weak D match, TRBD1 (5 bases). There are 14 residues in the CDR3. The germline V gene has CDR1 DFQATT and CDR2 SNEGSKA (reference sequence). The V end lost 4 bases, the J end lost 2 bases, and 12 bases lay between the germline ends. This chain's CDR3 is CSATTAGTYNEQFF. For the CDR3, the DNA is TGCAGTGCTACTACCGCAGGGACCTACAATGAGCAGTTCTTC.

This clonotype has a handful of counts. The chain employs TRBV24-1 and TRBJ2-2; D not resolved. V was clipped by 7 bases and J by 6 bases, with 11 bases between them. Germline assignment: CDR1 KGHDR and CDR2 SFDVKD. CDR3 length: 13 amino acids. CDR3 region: CATSPQSAGELFF. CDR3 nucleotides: TGTGCCACCAGCCCACAGTCCGCCGGGGAGCTGTTTTTT.

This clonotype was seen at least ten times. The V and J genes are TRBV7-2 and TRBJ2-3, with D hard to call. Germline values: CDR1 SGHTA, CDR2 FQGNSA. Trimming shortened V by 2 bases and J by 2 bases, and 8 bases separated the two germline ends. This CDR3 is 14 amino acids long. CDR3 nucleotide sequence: TGTGCCAGCAGCTTATTCTTCCTCACAGATACGCAGTATTTT. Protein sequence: CASSLFFLTDTQYF. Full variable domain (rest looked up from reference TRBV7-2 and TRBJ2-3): GAGVSQSPSNKVTEKGKDVELRCDPISGHTALYWYRQSLGQGLEFLIYFQGNSAPDKSGLPSDRFSAERTGGSVSTLTIQRTQQEDSAVYLCASSLFFLTDTQYFGPGTRLTVL.

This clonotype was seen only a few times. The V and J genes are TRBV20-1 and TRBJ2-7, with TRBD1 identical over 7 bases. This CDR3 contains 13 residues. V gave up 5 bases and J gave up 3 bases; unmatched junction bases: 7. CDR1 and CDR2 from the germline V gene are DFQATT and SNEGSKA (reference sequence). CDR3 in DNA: TGCAGTGCTGACAAGACAGGGAGCTACGAGCAGTACTTC. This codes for CSADKTGSYEQYF.

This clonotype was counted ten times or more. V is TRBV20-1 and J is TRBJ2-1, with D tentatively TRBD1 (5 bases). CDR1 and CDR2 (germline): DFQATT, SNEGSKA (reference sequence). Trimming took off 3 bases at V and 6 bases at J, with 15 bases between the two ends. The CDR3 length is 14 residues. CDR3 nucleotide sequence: TGCAGTGCTAGTTCTTTCAACAGGTCCAATGAGCAGTTCTTC. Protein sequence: CSASSFNRSNEQFF.

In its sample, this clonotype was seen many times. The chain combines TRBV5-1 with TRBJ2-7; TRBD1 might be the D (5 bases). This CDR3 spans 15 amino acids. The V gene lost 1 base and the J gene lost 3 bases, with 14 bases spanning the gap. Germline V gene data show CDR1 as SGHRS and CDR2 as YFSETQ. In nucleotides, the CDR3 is TGCGCCAGCAGCTTGTGGGGCACGGACGGCTACGAGCAGTACTTC. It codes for CASSLWGTDGYEQYF.

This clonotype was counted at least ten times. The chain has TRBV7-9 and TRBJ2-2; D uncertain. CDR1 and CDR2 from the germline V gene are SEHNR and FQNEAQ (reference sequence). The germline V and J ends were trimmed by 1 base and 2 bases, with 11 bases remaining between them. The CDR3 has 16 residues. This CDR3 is CASSLVLSLNTGELFF. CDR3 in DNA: TGTGCCAGCAGCTTAGTGTTGTCACTTAACACCGGGGAGCTGTTTTTT.

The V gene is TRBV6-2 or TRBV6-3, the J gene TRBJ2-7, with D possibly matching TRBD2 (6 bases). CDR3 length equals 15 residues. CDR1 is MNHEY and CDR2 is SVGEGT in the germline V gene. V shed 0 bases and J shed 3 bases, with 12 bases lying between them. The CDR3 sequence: CASSYSGLGLYEQYF. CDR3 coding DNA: TGTGCCAGCAGTTACTCAGGGTTGGGACTCTACGAGCAGTACTTC.

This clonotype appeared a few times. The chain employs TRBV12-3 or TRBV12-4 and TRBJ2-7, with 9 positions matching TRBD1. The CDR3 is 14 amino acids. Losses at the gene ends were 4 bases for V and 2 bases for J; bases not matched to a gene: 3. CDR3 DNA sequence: TGTGCCAGCAGTTACAGGGGGCCTACCTACGAGCAGTACTTC. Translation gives CASSYRGPTYEQYF.

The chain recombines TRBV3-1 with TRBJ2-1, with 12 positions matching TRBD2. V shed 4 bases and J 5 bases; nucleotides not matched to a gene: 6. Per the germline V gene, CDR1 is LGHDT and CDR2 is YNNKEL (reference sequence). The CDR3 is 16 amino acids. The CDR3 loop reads CASSPLLAGGHNEQFF. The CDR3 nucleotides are TGTGCCAGCAGCCCGTTACTAGCGGGGGGCCACAATGAGCAGTTCTTC.

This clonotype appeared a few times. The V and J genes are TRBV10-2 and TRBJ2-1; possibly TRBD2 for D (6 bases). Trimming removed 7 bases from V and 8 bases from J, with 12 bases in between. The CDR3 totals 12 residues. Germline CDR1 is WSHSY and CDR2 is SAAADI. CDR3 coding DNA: TGCGCCAGCAACCGGGGGATCGATGAGCAGTTCTTC. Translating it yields CASNRGIDEQFF.

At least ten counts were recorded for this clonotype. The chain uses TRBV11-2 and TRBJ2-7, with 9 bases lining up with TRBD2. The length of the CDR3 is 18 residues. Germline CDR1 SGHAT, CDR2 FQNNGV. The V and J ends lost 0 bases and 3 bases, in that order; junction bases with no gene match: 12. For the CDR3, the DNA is TGTGCCAGCAGCTTAGAGGAGGCGTTACTAGCGGGCCTCTACGAGCAGTACTTC. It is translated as CASSLEEALLAGLYEQYF. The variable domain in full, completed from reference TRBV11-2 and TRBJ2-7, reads EAGVAQSPRYKIIEKRQSVAFWCNPISGHATLYWYQQILGQGPKLLIQFQNNGVVDDSQLPKDRFSAERLKGVDSTLKIQPAKLEDSAVYLCASSLEEALLAGLYEQYFGPGTRLTVT.

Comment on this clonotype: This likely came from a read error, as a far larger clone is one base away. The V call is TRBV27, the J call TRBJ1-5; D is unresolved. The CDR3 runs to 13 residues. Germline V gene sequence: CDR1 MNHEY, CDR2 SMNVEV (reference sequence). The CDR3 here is CASSLSSSQPQHF. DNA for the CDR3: TGTGCCAGCAGTTTGAGTAGCAGTCAGCCCCAGCATTTT.

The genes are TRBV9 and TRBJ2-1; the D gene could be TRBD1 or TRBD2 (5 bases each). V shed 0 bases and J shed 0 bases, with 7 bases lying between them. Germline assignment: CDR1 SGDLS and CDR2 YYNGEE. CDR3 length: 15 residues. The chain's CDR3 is CASSVEGTSYNEQFF. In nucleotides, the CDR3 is TGTGCCAGCAGCGTAGAGGGGACCTCCTACAATGAGCAGTTCTTC.

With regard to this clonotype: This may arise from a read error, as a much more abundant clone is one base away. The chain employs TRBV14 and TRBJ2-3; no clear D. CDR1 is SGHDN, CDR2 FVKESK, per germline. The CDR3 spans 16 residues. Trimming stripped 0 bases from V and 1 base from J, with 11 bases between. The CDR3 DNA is TGTGCCAGCAGCCAAGATAGGAGTGTTGGCACAGATACGCAGTATTTT. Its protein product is CASSQDRSVGTDTQYF.

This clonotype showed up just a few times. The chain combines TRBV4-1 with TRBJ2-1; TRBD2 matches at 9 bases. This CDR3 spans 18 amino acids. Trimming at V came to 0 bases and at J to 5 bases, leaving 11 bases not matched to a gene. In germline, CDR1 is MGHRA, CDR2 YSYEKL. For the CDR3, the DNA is TGCGCCAGCAGCCAAGATCTCGCGGGAGGGCCCAAAAACAATGAGCAGTTCTTC. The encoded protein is CASSQDLAGGPKNNEQFF.

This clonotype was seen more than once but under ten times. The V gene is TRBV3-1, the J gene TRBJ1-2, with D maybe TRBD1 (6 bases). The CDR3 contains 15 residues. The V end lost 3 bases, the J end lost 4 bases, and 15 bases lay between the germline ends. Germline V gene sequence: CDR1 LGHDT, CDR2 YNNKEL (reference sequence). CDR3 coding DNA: TGTGCCAGCAGCCAGCGAATTGGGGGCCGCTATGGCTACACCTTC. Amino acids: CASSQRIGGRYGYTF.

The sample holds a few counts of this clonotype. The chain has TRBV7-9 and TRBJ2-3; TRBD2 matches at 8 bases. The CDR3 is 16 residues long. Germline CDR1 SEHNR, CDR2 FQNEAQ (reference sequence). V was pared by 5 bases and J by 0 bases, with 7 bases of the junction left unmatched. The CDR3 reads CASSTRTSSSTDTQYF. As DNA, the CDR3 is TGTGCCAGCAGCACCCGGACTAGCTCTAGCACAGATACGCAGTATTTT.

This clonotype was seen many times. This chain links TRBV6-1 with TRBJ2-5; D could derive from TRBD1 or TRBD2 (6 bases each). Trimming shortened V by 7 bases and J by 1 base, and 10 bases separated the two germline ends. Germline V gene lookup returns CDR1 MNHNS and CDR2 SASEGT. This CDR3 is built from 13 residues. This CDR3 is CASTGGGQETQYF. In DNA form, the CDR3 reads TGTGCCAGCACTGGAGGGGGCCAAGAGACCCAGTACTTC.

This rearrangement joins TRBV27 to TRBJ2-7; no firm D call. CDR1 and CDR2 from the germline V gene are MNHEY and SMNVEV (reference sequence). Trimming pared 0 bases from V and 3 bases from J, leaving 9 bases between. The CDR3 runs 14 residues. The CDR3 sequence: CASSLSMTSYEQYF. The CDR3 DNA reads TGTGCCAGCAGTTTATCGATGACCAGCTACGAGCAGTACTTC.

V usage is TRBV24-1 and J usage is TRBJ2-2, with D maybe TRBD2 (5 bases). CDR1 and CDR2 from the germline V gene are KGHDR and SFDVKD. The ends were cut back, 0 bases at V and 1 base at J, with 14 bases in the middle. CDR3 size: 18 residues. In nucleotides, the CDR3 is TGTGCCACCAGTGATTTGCCCCTGACTCGGGAGAACACCGGGGAGCTGTTTTTT. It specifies CATSDLPLTRENTGELFF.

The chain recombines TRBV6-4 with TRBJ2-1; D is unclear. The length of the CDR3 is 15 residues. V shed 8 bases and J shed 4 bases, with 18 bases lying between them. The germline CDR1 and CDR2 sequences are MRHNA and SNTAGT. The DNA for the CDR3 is TGTGCCAGCTCTCGCGATGGGGTTTCATACAATGAGCAGTTCTTC. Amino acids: CASSRDGVSYNEQFF.